What follows are 25 T cell receptor beta chains derived from one specimen sequenced in a study of regulatory T cells in long-lasting Graves disease. With RNA extracted from PBMCs as input, the TCR library was made. Using its own MiXCR run on the reads, TCRdb lists one record per CDR3 protein. The table records 600 to 900 distinct CDR3 sequences, 58% of them present only once. The sequences come from peripheral blood mononuclear cells (PBMCs), collected with antithyroid drug treatment, in newly diagnosed or persistent Graves disease (not recorded which). The source is a female donor with Graves disease.

This clonotype came up a few times. The V and J genes are TRBV28 and TRBJ1-2, with a tentative D call TRBD1 (6 bases). V gave up 3 bases and J gave up 2 bases, with 22 bases separating them. Looked up from germline, CDR1 is MDHEN and CDR2 is SYDVKM. CDR3 length: 18 residues. DNA for the CDR3: TGTGCCAGCAGTTTCAATCACAGGGAGGAACTGATGAACTATGGCTACACCTTC. Translation gives CASSFNHREELMNYGYTF.

The gene calls are TRBV19 and TRBJ1-1; D gene ambiguous. The germline V gene has CDR1 LNHDA and CDR2 SQIVND (reference sequence). V was cut by 4 bases and J by 3 bases, with 9 bases left in between. The CDR3 contains 13 residues. The CDR3 nucleotides read TGTGCCAGTAGTAGCCTGGGTTACACTGAAGCTTTCTTT. Translating gives CASSSLGYTEAFF.

This clonotype has more than one count but fewer than ten. The genes are TRBV2 and TRBJ2-1; the match to TRBD2 covers 8 bases. Unmatched junction bases numbered 3, after V lost 6 bases and J lost 8 bases. This CDR3 has 12 amino acids. From germline, CDR1 is SNHLY and CDR2 FYNNEI. Here the CDR3 DNA reads TGTGCCAGCAGGGAACTAGCGGATGAGCAGTTCTTC. Protein sequence: CASRELADEQFF.

The chain links TRBV3-1 to TRBJ1-3; D is ambiguous. Trimming pared 0 bases from V and 2 bases from J, leaving 8 bases between. This CDR3 is built from 15 residues. Germline loops: CDR1 LGHDT, CDR2 YNNKEL (reference sequence). The CDR3 is CASSQDSVAGNTIYF. The CDR3 region has the DNA TGTGCCAGCAGCCAAGATTCCGTGGCTGGAAACACCATATATTTT.

The chain employs TRBV20-1 and TRBJ1-2; tentatively, D is TRBD1 (5 bases). Germline assignment: CDR1 DFQATT and CDR2 SNEGSKA (reference sequence). This CDR3 spans 12 amino acids. Trimming removed 3 bases from V and 4 bases from J, with 9 bases in between. The DNA for the CDR3 is TGCAGTGCTAGTGGGGGGGTCTATGGCTACACCTTC. Translation: CSASGGVYGYTF.

The chain couples TRBV4-1 to TRBJ1-6; a weak D match, TRBD1 (6 bases). The V gene's germline CDR1 is MGHRA and CDR2 YSYEKL. V lost 1 base to trimming and J lost 4 bases, with 11 bases between them. The CDR3 length is 16 residues. CDR3 bases: TGCGCCAGCAGCCAAGGCAGGGGAAGGTATAATTCACCCCTCCACTTT. Its translation: CASSQGRGRYNSPLHF.

This clonotype has just a few counts. The chain carries TRBV20-1 and TRBJ2-1, with D hard to call. This CDR3 contains 12 residues. Germline CDR1 is DFQATT and CDR2 is SNEGSKA (reference sequence). The ends were cut back, 3 bases at V and 10 bases at J, with 13 bases in the middle. The CDR3 reads CSASSGVEEQFF. In nucleotides, the CDR3 is TGCAGTGCTAGTTCCGGAGTTGAGGAGCAGTTCTTC.

The chain is built from TRBV5-5 and TRBJ2-4; D perhaps matches TRBD1 (6 bases). The V gene's germline CDR1 is SGHKS and CDR2 YYEKEE (reference sequence). The ends were cut back, 1 base at V and 9 bases at J, with 8 bases in the middle. The CDR3 extends over 12 amino acids. CDR3 nucleotides: TGTGCCAGCAGCTTGCAGGGGAGCATTCAGTACTTC. This gives the protein CASSLQGSIQYF.

The V gene is TRBV27, the J gene TRBJ2-7; TRBD2 matches at 8 bases. CDR1 MNHEY and CDR2 SMNVEV come from the germline V gene (reference sequence). The CDR3 has 14 residues. V lost 5 bases and J lost 5; bases outside the gene matches: 8. CDR3 amino acids: CASSVAGTRHEQYF. The CDR3 DNA reads as TGTGCCAGCAGTGTAGCGGGAACGAGGCACGAGCAGTACTTC.

V usage is TRBV21-1 and J usage is TRBJ2-1; the tabulated D call, TRBD2, remains unverified against the DNA. TRBV21-1 is designated a pseudogene. CDR3 length: 14 residues. The CDR3 loop reads CASSKGRADNEQFF. CDR3 DNA sequence: TGTGCCAGCAGCAAAGGGAGGGCCGACAATGAGCAGTTCTTC.

This chain joins TRBV29-1 and TRBJ1-4, with 9 bases matching TRBD1. The CDR3 length is 13 residues. CDR1 is SQVTM and CDR2 is ANQGSEA in the germline V gene. Losses at the gene ends were 6 bases for V and 7 bases for J; bases not matched to a gene: 6. The CDR3 nucleotides read TGCAGCGTGACCGGGACAGGGTTTGAAAAACTGTTTTTT. Translation: CSVTGTGFEKLFF.

The rearrangement uses TRBV12-3 or TRBV12-4 and TRBJ2-6; possible D gene TRBD2, 6 bases. The V end lost 5 bases, the J end lost 1 base, and 9 bases lay between the germline ends. This CDR3 has 15 residues. In nucleotides, the CDR3 is TGTGCCAGCAGTCTACGGGGGTCTGGGGCCAACGTCCTGACTTTC. Protein product: CASSLRGSGANVLTF.

This clonotype came up a few times. The chain is built from TRBV6-2 or TRBV6-3 and TRBJ2-7; 10 positions agree with TRBD2. The CDR3 sequence is 13 residues long. In germline, CDR1 is MNHEY, CDR2 SVGEGT. After removal of 5 bases from V and 7 bases from J, the junction contained 5 bases not matched to a gene. CDR3 sequence reads: CASSLGLAREQYF. The CDR3 DNA sequence: TGTGCCAGCAGTCTGGGACTAGCGCGGGAGCAGTACTTC.

The chain joins TRBV5-1 to TRBJ2-3, with TRBD2 identical over 7 bases. The V and J ends lost 6 bases and 4 bases, in that order; junction bases with no gene match: 8. There are 14 residues in the CDR3. Germline V gives CDR1 SGHRS, CDR2 YFSETQ. For the CDR3, the DNA is TGCGCCAGCAAAAGGGCGGGGGAGGCAGATACGCAGTATTTT. It translates to CASKRAGEADTQYF.

This clonotype was seen a few times. This chain uses TRBV19 with TRBJ1-4; 7 nucleotides match TRBD1. The CDR3 has 13 amino acids. V was clipped by 4 bases and J by 9 bases; unmatched bases: 5. The germline gives CDR1 LNHDA, CDR2 SQIVND (reference sequence). The CDR3 here is CASSTTTGKKLFF. The DNA for the CDR3 is TGTGCCAGTAGTACGACGACAGGGAAAAAACTGTTTTTT.

V gene TRBV30 combines with J gene TRBJ1-1, with D hard to call. CDR3 size: 15 residues. V lost 0 bases and J lost 2, with 13 bases in between. From germline, CDR1 is GTSNPN and CDR2 SVGIG (reference sequence). The CDR3 is CAWSVQGRVNTEAFF. The CDR3 DNA follows: TGTGCCTGGAGTGTACAAGGGAGGGTTAACACTGAAGCTTTCTTT.

The chain joins TRBV12-3 or TRBV12-4 to TRBJ2-1; 14 bases align to TRBD2. This CDR3 is built from 20 residues. Trimming cost V 8 bases and J 5 bases; bases outside gene matches: 20. CDR3 amino acids: CASCEGGGTSGSLAHNEQFF. In nucleotides, the CDR3 is TGTGCCAGCTGTGAAGGCGGGGGGACTAGCGGGAGTTTGGCACACAATGAGCAGTTCTTC.

This chain uses TRBV12-3 or TRBV12-4 with TRBJ1-4; D ambiguous. The length of the CDR3 is 14 residues. V lost 4 bases and J lost 4, with 10 bases in between. The CDR3 spells CASSSPEGNEKLFF. In DNA, the CDR3 is TGTGCCAGCAGTTCCCCCGAGGGTAATGAAAAACTGTTTTTT.

The chain couples TRBV20-1 to TRBJ1-2; 8 bases align to TRBD1. CDR1 DFQATT and CDR2 SNEGSKA come from the germline V gene (reference sequence). J gave up 5 bases and V 1 base, and 6 bases lay outside the gene matches. The CDR3 spans 14 residues. This CDR3 is CSARAMGQEYGYTF. The CDR3, as DNA: TGCAGTGCTAGAGCAATGGGACAGGAATATGGCTACACCTTC.

In this sample, this clonotype turned up a few times. The genes are TRBV20-1 and TRBJ1-6, with D maybe TRBD1 (5 bases). CDR3 length: 14 amino acids. Trimming removed 0 bases from V and 10 bases from J, with 13 bases in between. Germline CDR1 reads DFQATT; CDR2 reads SNEGSKA (reference sequence). CDR3 in amino acids: CSARDHQGSSPLHF. CDR3 in DNA: TGCAGTGCTAGAGACCACCAGGGATCCTCACCCCTCCACTTT.

The chain uses TRBV28 and TRBJ2-1; TRBD2 matches 10 bases. CDR1 and CDR2 (germline): MDHEN, SYDVKM. V lost 1 base and J lost 2; bases outside the gene matches: 5. The CDR3 contains 17 residues. CDR3 amino acids: CASSLSSGLAAYNEQFF. The CDR3 DNA is TGTGCCAGCAGTTTATCCTCAGGACTAGCGGCCTACAATGAGCAGTTCTTC.

The chain is built from TRBV12-3 or TRBV12-4 and TRBJ2-1, with D maybe TRBD1 (6 bases). The CDR3 contains 16 residues. V was shortened by 5 bases and J by 5 bases, with 19 bases between the two germline ends. CDR3 in amino acids: CASSATGLFENNEQFF. The CDR3 DNA follows: TGTGCCAGCAGTGCCACAGGGTTGTTCGAAAACAATGAGCAGTTCTTC.

This chain uses TRBV6-5 with TRBJ1-3, with a weak D call TRBD1 (6 bases). Germline assignment: CDR1 MNHEY and CDR2 SVGAGI. Trimming took 1 base from V and 4 from J, leaving 11 bases between them. This CDR3 has 15 residues. CDR3: CASSYFGGAGNTIYF. The CDR3, as DNA: TGTGCCAGCAGTTACTTCGGGGGGGCAGGAAACACCATATATTTT.

This clonotype has a handful of counts. The gene calls are TRBV9 and TRBJ2-6; no clear D gene. The CDR3 loop spans 14 amino acids. The V end was cut by 3 bases, the J end by 5 bases, with 9 bases between. Germline V gene data show CDR1 as SGDLS and CDR2 as YYNGEE. This CDR3 is CASSDRDRANVLTF. CDR3 nucleotides: TGTGCCAGCAGCGATAGAGACAGGGCCAACGTCCTGACTTTC.

V usage is TRBV10-3 and J usage is TRBJ2-6; 9 nucleotides align to TRBD1. The ends lost 4 bases at V and 2 bases at J; junction bases unmatched: 6. The CDR3 loop spans 17 amino acids. The germline CDR1 and CDR2 sequences are ENHRY and SYGVKD. The CDR3 DNA reads as TGTGCCATCAGTGGCAGGGACAGGGAGGCTGGGGCCAACGTCCTGACTTTC. The encoded protein is CAISGRDREAGANVLTF.